Sequencing of this T cell receptor beta chain was carried out in a study of T cells after yellow fever vaccination. One entry per CDR3 protein, called by TCRdb with MiXCR from the 5' RACE reads. This sample carries 100,000 to 150,000 distinct CDR3 sequences, approximately 8.4% of them seen once, and the ten largest clones take almost 40%. The CDR3 spans 14 residues, counting both ends. Germline-derived CDR1 and CDR2 are SGHKS and YYEKEE (reference sequence). Worth noting for this clonotype: The CDR3 does not close with the conserved phenylalanine or tryptophan, likely indicating a read error. The DNA is left out, because the CDR3 cannot be placed on it with certainty; the CDR3 is given as TCRdb lists it.

The TCR was taken from a man between 18 and 35 years old who received the YFV17D yellow fever vaccine. The chain couples TRBV5-5 to TRBJ2-7; the DNA was not used to check the table's D call, TRBD1. This specimen was CD8+ T cells sorted from PBMCs, taken on the day of the yellow fever booster vaccination. CDR3 in amino acids: CASSLAGLPGTSVI.